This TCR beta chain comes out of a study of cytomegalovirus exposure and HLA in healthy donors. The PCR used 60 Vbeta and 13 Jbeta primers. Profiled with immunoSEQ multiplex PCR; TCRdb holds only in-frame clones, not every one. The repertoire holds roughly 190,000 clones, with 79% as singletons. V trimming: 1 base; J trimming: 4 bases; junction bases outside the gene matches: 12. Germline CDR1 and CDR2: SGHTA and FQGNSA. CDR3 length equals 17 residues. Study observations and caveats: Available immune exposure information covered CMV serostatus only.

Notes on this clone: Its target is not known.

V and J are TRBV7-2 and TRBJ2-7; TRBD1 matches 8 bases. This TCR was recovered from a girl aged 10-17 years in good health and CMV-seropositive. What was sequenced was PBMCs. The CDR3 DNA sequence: TGTGCCAGCAGCTTAGTCCCAGGGGGCGCCTCCGGTTACGAGCAGTACTTC. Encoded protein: CASSLVPGGASGYEQYF.